The rows below give T cell receptor beta chains drawn from one sample of a study of blood T cell repertoires in COVID-19. This table comes from immunoSEQ multiplex PCR, and its TCRdb copy is limited to in-frame clones, with some not included. The sample shows about 270,000 clones, approximately 90% of them seen only once. Sample: peripheral blood. These receptors all stem from a man between 60 and 75 years old who had recovered from COVID-19. CDR3s include the opening cysteine and the closing phenylalanine or tryptophan. D genes are given only for firm matches. Where a row states a size, it is once, few, many or the class of an expanded clone; other rows omit it.

>TRBV5-1|NA|TRBJ2-2|NA
CASSQTQGSGELFF
TGCGCCAGCAGCCAAACACAGGGTTCCGGGGAGCTGTTTTTT
>TRBV7-2|NA|TRBJ1-6|NA
CASSLERSSYNSPLHF
TGTGCCAGCAGCTTAGAGCGGAGCTCCTATAATTCACCCCTCCACTTT
>TRBV7-2|NA|TRBJ1-1|TRBD1
CASSLHLSQGAEAFF
TGTGCCAGCAGCTTACATCTATCACAGGGGGCTGAAGCTTTCTTT
>TRBV11-3|few|TRBJ2-3|NA
CASSLDPRGTDTQYF
TGTGCCAGCAGCTTAGATCCCAGGGGAACAGATACGCAGTATTTT
>TRBV5-1|few|TRBJ1-1|NA
CASSFGGTMNTEAFF
TGCGCCAGCAGCTTCGGGGGTACAATGAACACTGAAGCTTTCTTT
>TRBV7-2|NA|TRBJ2-2|NA
CASSPPRHRVPSNTGELFF
TGTGCCAGCAGCCCCCCTCGGCACAGGGTTCCCTCGAACACCGGGGAGCTGTTTTTT
>TRBV7-9|NA|TRBJ1-6|TRBD1
CASSPYNPDRGNSPLHF
TGTGCCAGCAGCCCATACAACCCCGACAGGGGGAATTCACCCCTCCACTTT
>TRBV21-1|once|TRBJ2-7|NA
CATAARGGYEQYF
TGTGCTACAGCAGCAAGGGGAGGGTACGAGCAGTACTTC
>TRBV6-5|NA|TRBJ2-1|NA
CASTLSSYNEQFF
TGTGCCAGCACTCTTAGCTCCTACAATGAGCAGTTCTTC
>TRBV5-6|NA|TRBJ2-3|NA
CASSLWTNSGADTQYF
TGTGCCAGCAGCTTATGGACAAACTCAGGAGCAGATACGCAGTATTTT
>TRBV6-2/TRBV6-3|NA|TRBJ1-5|TRBD1
CASSPGQGGSQPQHF
TGTGCCAGCAGCCCTGGACAGGGTGGAAGTCAGCCCCAGCATTTT
>TRBV6-5|NA|TRBJ1-2|NA
CASRAGSTASGGYTF
TGTGCCAGCAGAGCCGGGTCGACGGCCAGTGGTGGCTACACCTTC
>TRBV4-1|once|TRBJ2-5|NA
CASSSRERETQYF
TGCGCCAGCAGCTCCCGGGAGCGGGAGACCCAGTACTTC
>TRBV24-1|few|TRBJ2-7|NA
CATSDLASSYEQYF
TGTGCCACCAGTGATTTGGCCAGCTCCTACGAGCAGTACTTC
>TRBV7-6|NA|TRBJ2-3|NA
CASSQQGRASTDTQYF
TGTGCCAGCAGCCAACAGGGACGGGCTAGCACAGATACGCAGTATTTT
>TRBV11-2|NA|TRBJ2-1|NA
CASSPLPGSSIGNEQFF
TGTGCCAGCAGCCCGCTACCGGGGAGCAGCATAGGGAATGAGCAGTTCTTC
>TRBV4-2|NA|TRBJ2-3|TRBD2
CASSQDSFGGGLTDTQYF
TGTGCCAGCAGCCAAGATAGTTTTGGCGGGGGGCTCACAGATACGCAGTATTTT
>TRBV7-9|NA|TRBJ1-4|TRBD1
CASSFLTGGEKLFF
TGTGCCAGCAGCTTTCTTACAGGGGGCGAAAAACTGTTTTTT
>TRBV12-5|NA|TRBJ2-7|TRBD1
CASGPGQGSIYEQYF
TGTGCTAGTGGTCCTGGACAGGGGAGTATCTACGAGCAGTACTTC
>TRBV2|NA|TRBJ2-7|NA
CASSVGVFGGYEQYF
TGTGCCAGCAGTGTTGGGGTCTTCGGGGGCTACGAGCAGTACTTC
>TRBV20-1|NA|TRBJ2-7|TRBD1
CSASQAGGAYEQYF
TGCAGTGCTAGTCAGGCAGGGGGCGCCTACGAGCAGTACTTC
>TRBV7-8|NA|TRBJ2-5|NA
CASSLVAGGIQETQYF
TGTGCCAGCAGCTTAGTGGCAGGGGGGATCCAAGAGACCCAGTACTTC
>TRBV18|few|TRBJ2-7|NA
CASFKGGSSYEQYF
TGTGCCAGCTTCAAGGGGGGGAGCTCCTACGAGCAGTACTTC
>TRBV5-1|NA|TRBJ2-3|NA
CASSFIQGTDTQYF
TGCGCCAGCAGCTTCATACAGGGAACAGATACGCAGTATTTT
>TRBV2|once|TRBJ1-1|NA
CASSGRTRVAFF
TGTGCCAGCAGTGGGCGGACACGCGTAGCTTTCTTT
>TRBV7-8|NA|TRBJ2-3|TRBD1
CASSLNRGSRDTQYF
TGTGCCAGCAGCTTAAACAGGGGTAGTAGAGATACGCAGTATTTT
>TRBV19|NA|TRBJ1-5|NA
CASSFRSNQPQHF
TGTGCCAGTAGTTTCCGTAGCAATCAGCCCCAGCATTTT
>TRBV10-3|NA|TRBJ1-4|NA
CATNSRSSGEKLFF
TGTGCCACCAATTCTAGGAGTTCGGGTGAAAAACTGTTTTTT
>TRBV6-5|NA|TRBJ1-5|TRBD1
CASSTTGSNQPQHF
TGTGCCAGCAGTACGACAGGGAGCAATCAGCCCCAGCATTTT
>TRBV9|NA|TRBJ1-2|NA
CASSGQMANYGYTF
TGTGCCAGCAGCGGCCAGATGGCTAACTATGGCTACACCTTC
>TRBV29-1|NA|TRBJ2-7|TRBD1
CSVAMLRGQGASYEQYF
TGCAGCGTAGCCATGCTCCGCGGGCAGGGGGCCTCCTACGAGCAGTACTTC
>TRBV2|NA|TRBJ2-1|TRBD2
CASGRTSGGVNEQFF
TGTGCCAGCGGAAGGACTAGCGGGGGGGTCAATGAGCAGTTCTTC
>TRBV14|NA|TRBJ2-7|TRBD2
CASSHRLAGSSYEQYF
TGTGCCAGCAGCCACCGTCTAGCGGGGTCTTCCTACGAGCAGTACTTC
>TRBV10-3|NA|TRBJ1-1|TRBD1
CAISAPDRGNTEAFF
TGTGCCATCAGTGCCCCCGACAGGGGGAACACTGAAGCTTTCTTT
>TRBV20-1|NA|TRBJ1-3|TRBD1
CSASPTGGGNTIYF
TGCAGTGCTAGTCCCACAGGGGGTGGAAACACCATATATTTT
>TRBV5-1|NA|TRBJ2-2|TRBD1
CASSQGATNTGELFF
TGCGCCAGCTCCCAGGGGGCTACGAACACCGGGGAGCTGTTTTTT
>TRBV4-2|NA|TRBJ2-3|TRBD2
CASSQGDPAGGVSDTQYF
TGTGCCAGCAGCCAAGGGGATCCAGCGGGGGGTGTGTCAGATACGCAGTATTTT
>TRBV19|NA|TRBJ1-5|NA
CASSIAGGPRVSNQPQHF
TGTGCCAGTAGTATAGCGGGAGGGCCCAGGGTGAGCAATCAGCCCCAGCATTTT
>TRBV6-2/TRBV6-3|once|TRBJ2-7|TRBD2
CASSFRGLAGVEQYF
TGTGCCAGCAGTTTTAGGGGACTAGCGGGGGTCGAGCAGTACTTC
>TRBV5-1|NA|TRBJ1-3|TRBD1
CASSGQGANSGNTIYF
TGCGCCAGCAGCGGACAGGGGGCGAACTCTGGAAACACCATATATTTT
>TRBV2|NA|TRBJ1-5|NA
CASSGGLSNQPQHF
TGTGCCAGCAGTGGCGGGCTTAGCAATCAGCCCCAGCATTTT
>TRBV19|NA|TRBJ1-5|NA
CASSLPDTPQHF
TGTGCCAGTAGTCTTCCGGACACTCCCCAGCATTTT